One and the same sample provided the 2 T cell receptor beta chains below, sequenced in a study of shared clonotypes between healthy human individuals. The table came from immunoSEQ multiplex PCR; TCRdb's copy has only in-frame clones and leaves some out. Of roughly 1.5 million clones listed, under 99% are singletons. Material for sequencing was naive CD4+ T cells sorted from blood. Subset specified: CD45RA+ positively selected. Receptor source: a man aged 25 to 45 in good health.

With respect to this clone: The identical CDR3 is also encoded by other nucleotide sequences in the sample. The chain combines TRBV9 with TRBJ1-3, with 8 bases that match TRBD1. The CDR3 length is 15 residues. Germline V gene data show CDR1 as SGDLS and CDR2 as YYNGEE. V lost 0 bases to trimming and J lost 3 bases; unmatched junction nucleotides: 2. CDR3 protein: CASSVAGTGGNTIYF. DNA for the CDR3: TGTGCCAGCAGCGTAGCCGGGACAGGTGGAAACACCATATATTTT.

Turning to this clone: Additional DNA sequences in this sample encode the identical CDR3. The V gene is TRBV2, the J gene TRBJ2-3; D not certain. Trimming shortened V by 6 bases and J by 2 bases, and 3 bases separated the two germline ends. Germline CDR1 is SNHLY and CDR2 is FYNNEI. The CDR3 length is 11 residues. The CDR3 bases are TGTGCCAGCAGCTACACAGATACGCAGTATTTT. Translating it yields CASSYTDTQYF.